The 4 T cell receptor beta chains below come from one sample, sequenced in a study of blood T cell repertoires in COVID-19. Profiling relied on immunoSEQ multiplex PCR, and the TCRdb table lists in-frame clones only, not all of them. The sample consists of 170,000 or so clones, roughly 84% of them appearing once. Sequences were obtained from peripheral blood. These receptor sequences come from a man aged 18 to 30 with active or convalescent COVID-19.

The CDR3 DNA is TGTGCCACCTCTAGCGGGGGGGCTTCAGATACGCAGTATTTT. Its translation is CATSSGGASDTQYF. V gene TRBV15 combines with J gene TRBJ2-3; TRBD2 matches 12 bases. Germline V gives CDR1 LNHNV, CDR2 YYDKDF (reference sequence). The CDR3 is 14 amino acids. V shed 8 bases, J shed 4 bases, and the junction held 4 bases outside the gene matches.

J is TRBJ1-3 and V is TRBV7-9; 7 bases are a match to TRBD1. V lost 5 bases to trimming and J lost 4 bases; unmatched junction nucleotides: 8. Germline V gene lookup returns CDR1 SEHNR and CDR2 FQNEAQ (reference sequence). This CDR3 contains 15 residues. The DNA of the CDR3 is TGTGCCAGCAGCGCGGGGACAGATCCAGGAAACACCATATATTTT. This codes for CASSAGTDPGNTIYF.

The chain has TRBV2 and TRBJ1-4, with D possibly matching TRBD1 (6 bases). The CDR3 covers 15 residues. Per the germline V gene, CDR1 is SNHLY and CDR2 is FYNNEI. Trimming left V 6 bases short and J 4 bases short, with 15 bases between. The CDR3 loop is CASRGTPHGNEKLFF. In nucleotides, the CDR3 is TGTGCCAGCAGGGGGACACCTCACGGTAATGAAAAACTGTTTTTT. Together with reference TRBV2 and TRBJ1-4, the CDR3 gives the full variable domain: EPEVTQTPSHQVTQMGQEVILRCVPISNHLYFYWYRQILGQKVEFLVSFYNNEISEKSEIFDDQFSVERPDGSNFTLKIRSTKLEDSAMYFCASRGTPHGNEKLFFGSGTQLSVL.

J is TRBJ1-4 and V is TRBV5-6; D call uncertain. The CDR3 contains 14 residues. Germline V lookup: CDR1 SGHDT, CDR2 YYEEEE. Between the trimmed V and J ends, which lost 2 bases and 8 bases, there was a span of 13 bases. CDR3 residues: CASSLKLGEEKLFF. CDR3 coding DNA: TGTGCCAGCAGCTTAAAGCTTGGGGAGGAAAAACTGTTTTTT.